This T cell receptor beta chain was sequenced during a study of blood T cell repertoires in COVID-19. The V segment lost 3 bases and the J segment 3 bases; nucleotides outside the gene matches: 7. Germline CDR1 and CDR2: SQVTM and ANQGSEA. The CDR3 runs 15 residues. Measured with immunoSEQ multiplex PCR; TCRdb has only the in-frame clones, and not every one. The sample has more than 150,000 clones, around four fifths seen once. This TCR derives from a man aged 30 to 45 with active or convalescent COVID-19. Sequencing used peripheral blood. V is TRBV29-1 and J is TRBJ2-7, with TRBD1 identical over 11 bases. CDR3 residues: CSVDGGGTGGYEQYF. CDR3 nucleotides: TGCAGCGTTGACGGCGGAGGGACAGGGGGCTACGAGCAGTACTTC.